This TCR beta chain was obtained from a study of vaccination and CD4 T cells after COVID-19. Treatment of the sample: roughly nine-day PBMC culture with coronavirus spike peptide pools or control peptides (ViraFEST assay). CD4+ T cells that had been cultured provided DNA sequenced with the Oncomine TCR Beta short-read assay. MiXCR, run by TCRdb on the PCR reads, gives a single entry per CDR3 protein. Here the sample spans over 15,000 distinct CDR3 sequences, around three fifths being singletons. This clonotype was recorded a few times. Its target is unknown. The CDR3 length is 13 residues. With 6 bases removed from V and 8 bases from J, the gap between germline ends came to 16 bases.

The specimen sequenced was CD4+ T cells from blood, cultured in vitro. This TCR was sampled from a human donor who had recovered from COVID-19. The rearrangement joins TRBV12-3 or TRBV12-4 to TRBJ1-2; possible D gene TRBD1, 5 bases. As DNA, the CDR3 is TGTGCCAGCAGGCCAGGCGGGGGGGGAGGCTACACCTTC. It is translated as CASRPGGGGGYTF.